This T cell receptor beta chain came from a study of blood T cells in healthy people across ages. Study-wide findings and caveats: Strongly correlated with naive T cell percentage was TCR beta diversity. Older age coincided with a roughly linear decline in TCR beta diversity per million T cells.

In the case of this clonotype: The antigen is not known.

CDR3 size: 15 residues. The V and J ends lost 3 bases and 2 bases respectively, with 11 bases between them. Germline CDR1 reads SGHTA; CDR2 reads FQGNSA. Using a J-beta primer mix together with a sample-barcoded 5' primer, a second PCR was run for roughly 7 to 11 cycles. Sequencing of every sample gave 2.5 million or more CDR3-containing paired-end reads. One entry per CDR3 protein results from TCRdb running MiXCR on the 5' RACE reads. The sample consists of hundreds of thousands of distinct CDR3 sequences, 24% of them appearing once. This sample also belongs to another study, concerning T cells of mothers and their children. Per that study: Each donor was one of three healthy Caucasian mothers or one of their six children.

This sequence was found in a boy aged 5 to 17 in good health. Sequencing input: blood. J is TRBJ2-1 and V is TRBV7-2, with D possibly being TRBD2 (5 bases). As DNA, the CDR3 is TGTGCCAGCAGCTTCTGGACTCCCGCCTACAATGAGCAGTTCTTC. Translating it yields CASSFWTPAYNEQFF.